This paragraph covers one TCR beta chain sequence. Assay used: immunoSEQ multiplex PCR; TCRdb lists only in-frame clones, some missing. The table has about 180,000 clones, less than 90% seen once. Looked up from germline, CDR1 is KGHSH and CDR2 is LQKENI. J gave up 6 bases and V 4 bases, and 5 bases lay outside the gene matches. This CDR3 is built from 13 residues. These data come from a study of blood T cell repertoires in COVID-19. Study summary: Collection of acute and convalescent COVID-19 samples took place in the United States, Italy and Spain. In each case, the material was cDNA or gDNA derived from T cells, B-cell-depleted T cells, or PBMCs.

The V call is TRBV18, the J call TRBJ1-2; 7 nucleotides align to TRBD1. The sequenced sample was peripheral blood. This TCR was recovered from a man between 18 and 35 years old with active or convalescent COVID-19. The CDR3 spells CASSQRQGDGYTF. CDR3 DNA sequence: TGTGCCAGCTCACAAAGACAGGGCGATGGCTACACCTTC.